One and the same sample provided the 15 T cell receptor beta chains below, sequenced in a study of T cell responses to AZD1222 COVID-19 vaccine. This table comes from immunoSEQ multiplex PCR, and its TCRdb copy is limited to in-frame clones, with some not included. Of 130,000 to 150,000 clones listed, around 90% are singletons. The sample was peripheral blood, taken 28 days after the second AZD1222 dose. The receptors originated from an adult who received the AZD1222 COVID-19 vaccine.

The chain combines TRBV9 with TRBJ1-6; D gene ambiguous. V was cut by 3 bases and J by 3 bases, with 10 bases left in between. The CDR3 is 15 amino acids. CDR1 is SGDLS and CDR2 is YYNGEE in the germline V gene. CDR3 residues: CASSGRGDYNSPLHF. CDR3 DNA sequence: TGTGCCAGCAGCGGGCGGGGAGACTATAATTCACCCCTCCACTTT.

V usage is TRBV3-1 (or the pseudogene TRBV3-2) and J usage is TRBJ1-2; possible D gene TRBD1, 5 bases. Germline V gives CDR1 LGHDT, CDR2 YNNKEL (reference sequence). The V and J ends lost 1 base and 3 bases respectively, with 12 bases between them. The CDR3 runs 15 residues. The CDR3 DNA reads TGTGCCAGCAGCCAAGTGCAGGGTCAGGACTATGGCTACACCTTC. The encoded protein is CASSQVQGQDYGYTF.

The DNA for the CDR3 is TGTGCCAGCAAGGTCGCAGGGACCGTCCTAGATACGCAGTATTTT. Amino acids: CASKVAGTVLDTQYF. The chain combines TRBV6-5 with TRBJ2-3; either TRBD1 or TRBD2 may fit D (5 bases each). CDR3 length: 15 amino acids. Germline V gives CDR1 MNHEY, CDR2 SVGAGI. V was clipped by 7 bases and J by 5 bases, with 19 bases between them.

The V call is TRBV11-2, the J call TRBJ2-5, with a weak D call TRBD2 (5 bases). V dropped 5 bases and J dropped 5 bases, with 15 bases sitting between them. The V gene's germline CDR1 is SGHAT and CDR2 FQNNGV. The CDR3 is made up of 14 amino acids. For the CDR3, the DNA is TGTGCCAGCAGCCCCATCGAGGGAAGGGAGACCCAGTACTTC. Its protein is CASSPIEGRETQYF.

The rearrangement joins TRBV6-5 to TRBJ2-3; D is ambiguous. From germline, CDR1 is MNHEY and CDR2 SVGAGI. This CDR3 region has 12 residues. The ends were cut back, 7 bases at V and 6 bases at J, with 11 bases in the middle. DNA for the CDR3: TGTGCCAGCAACTCAGAGGTTGATACGCAGTATTTT. It codes for CASNSEVDTQYF.

The chain couples TRBV5-1 to TRBJ2-1; a weak D match, TRBD1 (5 bases). CDR3 length equals 15 residues. From germline, CDR1 is SGHRS and CDR2 YFSETQ. Trimming took 4 bases from V and 5 from J, leaving 16 bases between them. The CDR3 DNA follows: TGCGCCAGCAGCCCCGGAAATCCAGGGAACAATGAGCAGTTCTTC. Amino acids: CASSPGNPGNNEQFF.

The chain uses TRBV9 and TRBJ1-4, with D unresolved. V was cut by 5 bases and J by 4 bases, with 15 bases left in between. Looked up from germline, CDR1 is SGDLS and CDR2 is YYNGEE. This CDR3 region has 15 residues. The CDR3 loop reads CASRVSDEGNEKLFF. In nucleotides, the CDR3 is TGTGCCAGCAGAGTGTCAGATGAGGGTAATGAAAAACTGTTTTTT.

The chain joins TRBV11-2 to TRBJ1-1, with D tentatively TRBD1 (6 bases). Trimming took off 1 base at V and 7 bases at J, with 13 bases between the two ends. CDR3 size: 14 residues. Germline-derived CDR1 and CDR2 are SGHAT and FQNNGV. In DNA, the CDR3 is TGTGCCAGCAGCTTAGTGAGGGGGAGCTATGAAGCTTTCTTT. The encoded protein is CASSLVRGSYEAFF.

The chain is built from TRBV12-3 or TRBV12-4 and TRBJ1-2; the match to TRBD1 covers 9 bases. This CDR3 spans 12 amino acids. Trimming removed 7 bases from V and 10 bases from J; junction bases left unmatched: 7. In DNA form, the CDR3 reads TGTGCCAGCAACCCGGGACAGGGAGTCTACACCTTC. It yields the protein CASNPGQGVYTF.

CDR3: CASSPYDRPYGYTF. The CDR3 DNA sequence: TGTGCCAGCAGCCCATACGACAGGCCCTATGGCTACACCTTC. The chain carries TRBV9 and TRBJ1-2, with D possibly TRBD1 on 6 matching bases. The CDR3 contains 14 residues. In germline, CDR1 is SGDLS, CDR2 YYNGEE. V was trimmed by 4 bases and J by 4 bases, leaving 14 bases between them.

This clone was seen more than once but under ten times. The chain couples TRBV5-1 to TRBJ2-3, with 11 bases aligning to TRBD1. The J segment lost 5 bases and the V segment lost 4 bases, leaving 9 bases of the junction unmatched. The CDR3 extends over 16 amino acids. CDR1 SGHRS and CDR2 YFSETQ come from the germline V gene. CDR3 amino acids: CASSVGQGARGDTQYF. In nucleotides, the CDR3 is TGCGCCAGCAGCGTAGGACAGGGGGCGCGAGGAGATACGCAGTATTTT.

The V and J genes are TRBV5-1 and TRBJ2-3; D is uncertain. The V gene lost 0 bases and the J gene lost 6 bases, with 11 bases spanning the gap. This CDR3 contains 14 residues. Looked up from germline, CDR1 is SGHRS and CDR2 is YFSETQ. The chain's CDR3 is CASSLVRGSDTQYF. The CDR3, as DNA: TGCGCCAGCAGCTTGGTCCGAGGATCGGATACGCAGTATTTT.

V gene TRBV7-2 combines with J gene TRBJ2-3; no firm D call. The germline V gene has CDR1 SGHTA and CDR2 FQGNSA. The V gene lost 6 bases and the J gene lost 1 base, with 5 bases spanning the gap. The CDR3 is 12 amino acids. This chain's CDR3 is CASSGGTDTQYF. For the CDR3, the DNA is TGTGCCAGCAGTGGGGGCACAGATACGCAGTATTTT.

This chain uses TRBV24-1 with TRBJ2-1; D remains unclear. Germline V lookup: CDR1 KGHDR, CDR2 SFDVKD. V lost 5 bases and J lost 2, with 6 bases in between. CDR3 length equals 13 residues. CDR3 loop: CATSGRPYNEQFF. CDR3 in DNA: TGTGCCACCAGTGGCAGGCCCTACAATGAGCAGTTCTTC.

The chain has TRBV27 and TRBJ1-1, with 11 positions matching TRBD1. Germline V gene lookup returns CDR1 MNHEY and CDR2 SMNVEV (reference sequence). The CDR3 has 15 residues. Unmatched junction bases numbered 4, after V lost 6 bases and J lost 1 base. CDR3 nucleotide sequence: TGTGCCAGCAGGGGACAGGGGGTTCAGAACACTGAAGCTTTCTTT. Its protein product is CASRGQGVQNTEAFF.